The TCR beta chain described here comes from a study of cytomegalovirus exposure and HLA in healthy donors. Sequenced by immunoSEQ multiplex PCR; TCRdb stores in-frame clones only, minus some. This sample has about 200,000 clones, with less than 90% found just once. Germline CDR1 KGHSH, CDR2 LQKENI. The V and J ends lost 1 base and 5 bases respectively, with 12 bases between them. CDR3 length: 15 residues. Input material: PBMCs. The sequence came from a young woman in good health and CMV-seronegative. This chain uses TRBV18 with TRBJ1-5, with D possibly TRBD1 on 5 matching bases. The CDR3 loop reads CASSPRGSVDQPQHF. CDR3 nucleotide sequence: TGTGCCAGCTCACCACGGGGGTCGGTCGATCAGCCCCAGCATTTT.